This is a list of T cell receptor beta chains from one sample in a study of vaccination effects on CD4 cells after COVID-19. Assay: immunoSEQ multiplex PCR; the TCRdb copy retains only in-frame clones and omits some. The data hold approximately 40,000 clones, with 73% observed a single time. Their specific antigens are unknown. Material: CD4+ T cells from PBMCs cultured with a peptide pool, obtained before COVID-19 vaccination. All receptors come from a human donor who had a prior SARS-CoV-2 infection. CDR3s leave out the opening cysteine and the closing phenylalanine or tryptophan.

>TRBV6-5
ASRYSGGAFEQF
>TRBV18
ASSRGQEQETQY
>TRBV5-1
ASSLLPGREQY
>TRBV18
ASSLVGMDQPQH
>TRBV19
ASSIDRGGEYQETQY
>TRBV5-1
ASSLAGQGESPLH
>TRBV27
ASSITVTRPDTQY
>TRBV7-2
ASSSNRASGTQY
>TRBV4-3
ASSQDGGRAYNEQF
>TRBV19
ASADRFNEKLF
>TRBV5-1
ASSLGLAPTDTQY
>TRBV6-5
ASSYLRTLNTEAF
>TRBV20-1
SARRTEAF
>TRBV7-2
ASSDDRGRWTGELF
>TRBV14
ASAGTWNTGELF
>TRBV2
ASSDRGRAGELF
>TRBV30
AWSSGNRVETQY
>TRBV4-3
ASSQEGGLVDFSYNEQF
>TRBV5-4
ASSWSPQEAKNIQY
>TRBV9
ASSVGRDTQY
>TRBV7-2
ASSWGQGAQGEQF
>TRBV20-1
SASRVEGQPQH
>TRBV29-1
SVGGQGGNYGYT
>TRBV5-6
ASSFFLGAGSPLH
>TRBV6-1
ASSDSGVGDSPLH
>TRBV7-3
ASSYDRSETQY
>TRBV18
ASSRDRLSVEAF
>TRBV14
ASSRPGQRKSPLH
>TRBV11-2
ASSLFRDGYT
>TRBV7-2
ASSLGSRGSIETQY
>TRBV7-2
ASSSMNSGHTQY
>TRBV11-2
ASSFGGAVNEQF
>TRBV4-3
ASSQDAWDRGNYEQY
>TRBV11-2
ASSLASHPYEQY
>TRBV12-3/TRBV12-4
ASSLGSPYGYT
>TRBV4-2
ASSPERETTGELF
>TRBV7-2
ASSLRVLSGANVLT
>TRBV21-1
ASSKGKGSAEQY
>TRBV12-3/TRBV12-4
ASTRQPPYEQY
>TRBV5-1
ASSISSGASNTGELF
>TRBV25-1
ASSDRGRVGSAEAF
>TRBV11-3
ASSYSGRMY
>TRBV19
ASGTGTRLNYGYT
>TRBV7-2
ASSPGGSGTRGETQY
>TRBV7-9
ASSLGASPEQY
>TRBV7-9
ASSLLPQGPSGDEQF
>TRBV6-1
ASSESPGQPQH
>TRBV6-5
ASVRGDEQF
>TRBV4-1
ASSQAFGGSAYEQY
>TRBV9
ASNPGLASDTQY
>TRBV10-3
AMGRGQETQY
>TRBV27
ASSFYGGNTEAF
>TRBV2
ASRNRDRQETQY
>TRBV7-2
ASSWNLNGYT
>TRBV7-2
ASSPDRYQETQY